The 3 T cell receptor beta chains in this list originate from one sample, sequenced in a study of beta chain features in type 1 diabetes. Sequencing targeted expressed TCRB transcripts, as all isolated RNA had been reverse transcribed. The assay was immunoSEQ multiplex PCR, and TCRdb's table has in-frame clones only and misses some. The table shows about 160,000 clones, with approximately 8.1% occurring only once. Sample: central memory CD4+ T cells from blood. The receptors come from a man between 18 and 35 years old in good health.

This clone was observed a handful of times. The chain recombines TRBV5-1 with TRBJ1-4; D perhaps matches TRBD1 (6 bases). The CDR3 consists of 16 residues. The V gene's germline CDR1 is SGHRS and CDR2 YFSETQ. V lost 0 bases and J 7 bases, leaving 16 bases between the germline ends. In nucleotides, the CDR3 is TGCGCCAGCAGCTTGGATGCCAGGGGTGATCTTGAAAAACTGTTTTTT. Translated, it gives CASSLDARGDLEKLFF. The variable domain in full, with the rest retrieved from reference TRBV5-1 and TRBJ1-4, is KAGVTQTPRYLIKTRGQQVTLSCSPISGHRSVSWYQQTPGQGLQFLFEYFSETQRNKGNFPGRFSGRQFSNSRSEMNVSTLELGDSALYLCASSLDARGDLEKLFFGSGTQLSVL.

This sequence joins TRBV7-2 and TRBJ1-5; D is uncertain. V was trimmed by 4 bases and J by 4 bases, leaving 20 bases between them. Looked up from germline, CDR1 is SGHTA and CDR2 is FQGNSA. The CDR3 has 17 amino acids. This CDR3 is CASSSPSYVGGNQPQHF. The CDR3 DNA follows: TGTGCCAGCAGCTCCCCTTCCTACGTCGGAGGGAATCAGCCCCAGCATTTT.

The chain recombines TRBV6-1 with TRBJ1-1, with D possibly being TRBD1 (5 bases). V lost 8 bases to trimming and J lost 1 base, with 17 bases between them. The CDR3 is made up of 15 amino acids. CDR1 is MNHNS, CDR2 SASEGT, per germline. CDR3: CASHRKRGGNTEAFF. DNA for the CDR3: TGTGCCAGCCACCGCAAAAGGGGAGGGAACACTGAAGCTTTCTTT.